This entry describes one T cell receptor beta chain. The junction does not match germline at one end; this may be a read error. The sample originates from a study of tumor-infiltrating lymphocytes in primary liver carcinoma. From about 490 ng of total RNA, TCR beta-specific cDNA was reverse-transcribed using a constant-region primer. ARM-PCR was slightly modified, and three nested multiplex PCR rounds with it gave rise to the TCR beta libraries. Investigators reported that the first two PCR rounds, at 10 cycles each, used TRBV1-TRBV30 forward primers with a C-beta reverse primer. TCRdb ran MiXCR on the multiplex PCR reads and lists one entry per CDR3 protein. This sample has roughly 30,000 distinct CDR3 sequences, with around 71% found just once. Bulk tissue was left unsorted, and RNA and DNA were co-extracted from about 19-30 mg of it. The CDR3 contains 15 residues. From germline, CDR1 is SGHAT and CDR2 FQNNGV.

The V and J genes are TRBV11-2 and TRBJ2-7; D is possibly TRBD1 or TRBD2 (5 bases each). Sample: liver tumor tissue from sampling region 3. Subset noted: tumor region T3, left-lateral pole. The TCR comes from a woman in her thirties with primary liver carcinoma and hepatitis B virus infection. CDR3 in DNA: TGTGTCAGCAGTTCTCCAGGGACGGGTACCTACGAGCAGTACTTC. Translated: CVSSSPGTGTYEQYF.